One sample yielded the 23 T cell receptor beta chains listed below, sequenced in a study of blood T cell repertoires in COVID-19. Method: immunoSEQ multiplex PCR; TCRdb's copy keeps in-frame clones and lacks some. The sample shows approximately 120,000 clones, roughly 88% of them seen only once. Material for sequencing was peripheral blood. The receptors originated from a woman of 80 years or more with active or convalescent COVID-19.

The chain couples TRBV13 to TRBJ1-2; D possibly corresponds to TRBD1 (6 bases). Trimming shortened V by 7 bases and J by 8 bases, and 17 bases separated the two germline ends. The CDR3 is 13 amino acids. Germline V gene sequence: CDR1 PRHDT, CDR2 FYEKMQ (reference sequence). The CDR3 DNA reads TGTGCCAGCACCTCTCGACGGGGACACGGCTACACCTTC. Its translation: CASTSRRGHGYTF.

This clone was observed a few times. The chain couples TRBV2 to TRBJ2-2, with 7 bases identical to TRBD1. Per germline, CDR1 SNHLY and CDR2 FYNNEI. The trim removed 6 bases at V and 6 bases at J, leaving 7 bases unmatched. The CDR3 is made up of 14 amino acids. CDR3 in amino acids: CASRDTTGAGELFF. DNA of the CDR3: TGTGCCAGCAGAGACACAACAGGGGCCGGGGAGCTGTTTTTT.

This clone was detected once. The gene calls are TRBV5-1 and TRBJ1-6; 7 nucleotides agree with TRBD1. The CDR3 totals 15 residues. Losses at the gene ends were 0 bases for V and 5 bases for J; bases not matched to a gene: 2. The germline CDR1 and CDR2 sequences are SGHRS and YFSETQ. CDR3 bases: TGCGCCAGCAGCTTGGGGGGACAGAATAATTCACCCCTCCACTTT. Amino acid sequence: CASSLGGQNNSPLHF.

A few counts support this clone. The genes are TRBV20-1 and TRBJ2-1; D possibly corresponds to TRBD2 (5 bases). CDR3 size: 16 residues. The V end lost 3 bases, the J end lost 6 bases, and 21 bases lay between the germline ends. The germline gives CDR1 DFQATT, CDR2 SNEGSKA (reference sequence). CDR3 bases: TGCAGTGCTAGTCCCCGGACTCTCTACATGTTCAATGAGCAGTTCTTC. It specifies CSASPRTLYMFNEQFF.

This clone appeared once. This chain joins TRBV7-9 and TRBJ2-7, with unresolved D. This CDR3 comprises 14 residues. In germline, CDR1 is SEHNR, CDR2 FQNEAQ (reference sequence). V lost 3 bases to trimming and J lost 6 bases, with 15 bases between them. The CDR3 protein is CASSLSPRISEQYF. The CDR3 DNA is TGTGCCAGCAGCTTGTCGCCTAGAATTAGCGAGCAGTACTTC.

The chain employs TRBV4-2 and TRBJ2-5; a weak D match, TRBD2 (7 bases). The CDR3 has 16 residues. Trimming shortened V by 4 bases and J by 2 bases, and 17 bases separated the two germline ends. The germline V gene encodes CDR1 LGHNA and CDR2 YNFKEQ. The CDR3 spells CASSRTRGGQQETQYF. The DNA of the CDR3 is TGTGCCAGCAGCCGGACTAGAGGGGGGCAGCAAGAGACCCAGTACTTC.

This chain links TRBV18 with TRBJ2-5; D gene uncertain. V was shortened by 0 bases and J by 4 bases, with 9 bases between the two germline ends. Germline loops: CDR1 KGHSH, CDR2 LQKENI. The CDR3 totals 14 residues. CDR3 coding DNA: TGTGCCAGCTCACCACCGCACCGCGGAGAGACCCAGTACTTC. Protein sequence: CASSPPHRGETQYF. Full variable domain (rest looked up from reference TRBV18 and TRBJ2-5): NAGVMQNPRHLVRRRGQEARLRCSPMKGHSHVYWYRQLPEEGLKFMVYLQKENIIDESGMPKERFSAEFPKEGPSILRIQQVVRGDSAAYFCASSPPHRGETQYFGPGTRLLVL.

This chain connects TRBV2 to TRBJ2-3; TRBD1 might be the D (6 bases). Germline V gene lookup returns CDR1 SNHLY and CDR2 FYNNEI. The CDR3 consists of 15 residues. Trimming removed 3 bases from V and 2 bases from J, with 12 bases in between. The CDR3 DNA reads TGTGCCAGCAGTGAGGGTTACAGGGACACAGATACGCAGTATTTT. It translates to CASSEGYRDTDTQYF. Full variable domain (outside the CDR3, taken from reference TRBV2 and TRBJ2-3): EPEVTQTPSHQVTQMGQEVILRCVPISNHLYFYWYRQILGQKVEFLVSFYNNEISEKSEIFDDQFSVERPDGSNFTLKIRSTKLEDSAMYFCASSEGYRDTDTQYFGPGTRLTVL.

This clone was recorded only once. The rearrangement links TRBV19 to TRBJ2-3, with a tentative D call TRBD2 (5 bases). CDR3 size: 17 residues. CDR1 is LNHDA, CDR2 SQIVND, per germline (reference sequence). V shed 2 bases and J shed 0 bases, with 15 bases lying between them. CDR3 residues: CASSILGKRTSTDTQYF. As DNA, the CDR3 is TGTGCCAGTAGTATATTGGGGAAGAGGACTAGCACAGATACGCAGTATTTT.

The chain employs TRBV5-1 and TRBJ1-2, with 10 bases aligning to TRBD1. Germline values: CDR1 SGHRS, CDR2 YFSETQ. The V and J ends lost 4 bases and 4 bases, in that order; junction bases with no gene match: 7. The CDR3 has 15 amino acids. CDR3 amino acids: CASSRGTGEVYGYTF. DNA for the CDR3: TGCGCCAGCAGCAGGGGGACAGGGGAGGTCTATGGCTACACCTTC.

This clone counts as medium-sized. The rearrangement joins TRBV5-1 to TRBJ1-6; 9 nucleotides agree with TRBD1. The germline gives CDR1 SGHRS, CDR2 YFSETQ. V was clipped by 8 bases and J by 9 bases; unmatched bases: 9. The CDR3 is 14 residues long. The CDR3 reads CASSEGTGSSPLHF. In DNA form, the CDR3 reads TGCGCCAGTTCTGAGGGGACAGGGTCTTCACCCCTCCACTTT. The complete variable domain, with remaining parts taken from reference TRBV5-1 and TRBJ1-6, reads KAGVTQTPRYLIKTRGQQVTLSCSPISGHRSVSWYQQTPGQGLQFLFEYFSETQRNKGNFPGRFSGRQFSNSRSEMNVSTLELGDSALYLCASSEGTGSSPLHFGNGTRLTVT.

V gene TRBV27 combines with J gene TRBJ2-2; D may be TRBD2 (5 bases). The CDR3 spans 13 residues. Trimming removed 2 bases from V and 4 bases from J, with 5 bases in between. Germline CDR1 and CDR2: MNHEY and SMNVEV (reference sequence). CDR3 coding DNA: TGTGCCAGCAGTTTAGGAGGCACCGGGGAGCTGTTTTTT. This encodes CASSLGGTGELFF.

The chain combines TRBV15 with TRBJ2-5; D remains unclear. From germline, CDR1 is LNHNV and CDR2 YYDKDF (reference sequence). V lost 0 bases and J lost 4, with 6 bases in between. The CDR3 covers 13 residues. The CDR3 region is CATSRDSSETQYF. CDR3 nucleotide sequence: TGTGCCACCAGCAGAGATTCATCAGAGACCCAGTACTTC.

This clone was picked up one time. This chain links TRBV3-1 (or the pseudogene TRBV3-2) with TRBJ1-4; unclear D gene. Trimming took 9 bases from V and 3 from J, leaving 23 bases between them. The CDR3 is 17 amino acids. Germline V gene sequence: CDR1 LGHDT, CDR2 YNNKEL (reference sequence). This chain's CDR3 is CARGCAKEGKANEKLFF. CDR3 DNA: TGTGCCAGGGGATGTGCAAAGGAGGGTAAGGCTAATGAAAAACTGTTTTTT.

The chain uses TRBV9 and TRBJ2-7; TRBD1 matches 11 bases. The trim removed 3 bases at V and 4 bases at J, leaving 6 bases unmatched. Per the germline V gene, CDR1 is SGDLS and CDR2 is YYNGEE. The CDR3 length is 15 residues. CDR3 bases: TGTGCCAGCAGCGAGGGACAGGGGGTCCCGTACGAGCAGTACTTC. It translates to CASSEGQGVPYEQYF.

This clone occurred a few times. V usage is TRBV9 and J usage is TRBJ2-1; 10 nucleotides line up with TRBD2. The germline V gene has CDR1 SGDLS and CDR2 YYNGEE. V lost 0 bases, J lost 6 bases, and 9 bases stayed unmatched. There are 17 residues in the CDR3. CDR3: CASSVASGSLGGNEQFF. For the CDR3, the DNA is TGTGCCAGCAGCGTAGCTAGCGGGAGCCTTGGGGGCAATGAGCAGTTCTTC. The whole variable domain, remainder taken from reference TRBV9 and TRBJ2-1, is DSGVTQTPKHLITATGQRVTLRCSPRSGDLSVYWYQQSLDQGLQFLIQYYNGEERAKGNILERFSAQQFPDLHSELNLSSLELGDSALYFCASSVASGSLGGNEQFFGPGTRLTVL.

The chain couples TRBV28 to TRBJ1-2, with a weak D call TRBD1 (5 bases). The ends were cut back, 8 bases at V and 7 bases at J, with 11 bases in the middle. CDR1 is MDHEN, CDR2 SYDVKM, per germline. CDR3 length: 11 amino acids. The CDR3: CASGRGFGYTF. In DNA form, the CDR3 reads TGTGCCAGCGGGAGGGGTTTTGGCTACACCTTC.

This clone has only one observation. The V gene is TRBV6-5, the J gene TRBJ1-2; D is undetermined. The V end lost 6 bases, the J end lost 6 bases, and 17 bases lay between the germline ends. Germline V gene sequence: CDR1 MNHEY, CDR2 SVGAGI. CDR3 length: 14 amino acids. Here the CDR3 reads CASSSPETENGYTF. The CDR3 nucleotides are TGTGCCAGCAGCTCCCCCGAGACGGAGAATGGCTACACCTTC.

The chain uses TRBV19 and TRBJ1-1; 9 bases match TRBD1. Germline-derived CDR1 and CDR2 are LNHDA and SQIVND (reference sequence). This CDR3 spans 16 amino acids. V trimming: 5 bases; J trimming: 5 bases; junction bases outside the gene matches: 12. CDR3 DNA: TGTGCCAGTAGTTCCAAAGGGACAGGGTATGGAACTGAAGCTTTCTTT. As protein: CASSSKGTGYGTEAFF.

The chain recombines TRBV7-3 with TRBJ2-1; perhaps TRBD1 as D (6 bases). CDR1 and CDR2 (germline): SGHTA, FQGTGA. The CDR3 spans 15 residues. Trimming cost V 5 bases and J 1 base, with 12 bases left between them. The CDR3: CASSPQGNSYNEQFF. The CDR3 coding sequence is TGTGCCAGCAGCCCTCAGGGGAATTCCTACAATGAGCAGTTCTTC.

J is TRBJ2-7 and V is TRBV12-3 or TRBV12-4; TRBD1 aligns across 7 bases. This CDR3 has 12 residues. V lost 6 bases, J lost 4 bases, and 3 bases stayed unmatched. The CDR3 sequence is CASRSTGYEQYF. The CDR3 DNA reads TGTGCCAGCAGATCGACAGGGTACGAGCAGTACTTC.

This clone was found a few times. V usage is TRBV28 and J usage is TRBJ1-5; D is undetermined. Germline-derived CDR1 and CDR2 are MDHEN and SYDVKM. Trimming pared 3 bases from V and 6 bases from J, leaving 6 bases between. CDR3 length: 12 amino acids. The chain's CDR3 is CASSLSGQPQHF. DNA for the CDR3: TGTGCCAGCAGTTTGTCGGGTCAGCCCCAGCATTTT.

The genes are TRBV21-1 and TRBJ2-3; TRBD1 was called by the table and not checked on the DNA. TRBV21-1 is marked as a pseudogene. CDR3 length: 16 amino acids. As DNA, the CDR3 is TGTGCCAGCAGCAGCTCAGGGGGCGCGAGCACAGATACGCAGTATTTT. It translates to CASSSSGGASTDTQYF.